This T cell receptor beta chain was sequenced in a study of cytotoxic CD8 clonotypes in ibrutinib-treated CLL. Across the whole study: Researchers reported about 10 relapsed/refractory and about 14 treatment-naive patients, about 17 of them IGHV unmutated.

The data were produced by immunoSEQ multiplex PCR, yet TCRdb's version contains in-frame clones alone and is incomplete. The table has fewer than 400,000 clones, roughly two thirds seen once. This sequence originates from a human donor with chronic lymphocytic leukemia. The source was PBMCs, collected after 36 months of ibrutinib treatment.

The CDR3 loop is CASSRRGSGANVLTF. The CDR3 DNA reads as TGTGCCAGCAGCCGCAGGGGCTCTGGGGCCAACGTCCTGACTTTC. V and J are TRBV7-3 and TRBJ2-6; D is possibly TRBD1 (6 bases). CDR1 and CDR2 (germline): SGHTA, FQGTGA. The V gene lost 5 bases and the J gene lost 0 bases, with 8 bases spanning the gap. The CDR3 contains 15 residues.